The sequence of this T cell receptor beta chain was determined in a study of T cells in Graves' hyperthyroidism and ophthalmopathy. Study context: Peripheral blood was taken when the disease was first diagnosed, before any treatment began. Study-wide points: Ophthalmopathy was separated from stable hyperthyroidism by a 13 V-J model. Blood also carried most thyroid clonotypes expanded above 0.001.

About this clonotype itself: No antigen is known for it.

The CDR3 is 18 residues long. Trimming cost V 6 bases and J 2 bases; bases outside gene matches: 14. Germline CDR1 MNHNS, CDR2 SASEGT. RNA transcripts yielded amplified TCR beta CDR3 regions. Carried out on the TCR CDR3, a first-round RT-PCR used the HTBI primer set. In TCRdb, the multiplex PCR reads were re-called with MiXCR into one record per CDR3 protein. The table has a few hundred thousand distinct CDR3 sequences, approximately 15% seen once. Patients aged 18 to 65 with hyperthyroidism were newly diagnosed, with duration under 2 months. The chain links TRBV6-1 to TRBJ1-5; 9 bases are a match to TRBD1. This receptor was taken from a woman aged 25 to 39 with Graves' hyperthyroidism that later progressed to Graves' ophthalmopathy. The sequenced material came from blood. CDR3 nucleotides: TGTGCCAGCAGCCAAGGGGGGGACAGGGCTCTGGGCAATCAGCCCCAGCATTTT. Translated: CASSQGGDRALGNQPQHF.